The clone carrying this TCR beta chain turned up a few times. Its antigen is unidentified. Being one base from a much bigger clone, this may be a read error. Germline-derived CDR1 and CDR2 are SQVTM and ANQGSEA. CDR3 size: 14 residues. The data stem from a study of blood T cells in healthy people across ages. The study isolated at least 6.5 million PBMCs from each sample. General observations from the study: More naive CD4+ cells and higher diversity were found in long-lived than in aged donors.

It was with a sample-barcoded 5' primer and a J-beta primer mix that a second PCR of roughly 6 to 12 cycles was run. Template switching added a 12-random-nucleotide identifier to every cDNA molecule. TCRdb fed the 5' RACE reads into MiXCR, producing one record per CDR3 protein. This repertoire shows around 670,000 distinct CDR3 sequences, around 31% found once; its top ten account for approximately 14%. The sample comprised blood. The source is a woman older than 75 in good health. The chain has TRBV29-1 and TRBJ2-6, with 7 bases aligning to TRBD2. The CDR3 spells CSVGGGPGASVLTF. The DNA of the CDR3 is TGCAGCGTTGGGGGGGGACCCGGGGCCAGCGTCCTGACTTTC.